This T cell receptor (beta chain) emerged from a study of T-cell memory formation after mild COVID-19. Study background: In these data, TCR clusters were largely donor specific.

TCRdb redid the calling of the 5' RACE reads with MiXCR, one entry per CDR3 protein. The table includes about half a million distinct CDR3 sequences, roughly 20% detected once. Study observations and caveats: Clones that contracted from day 15 to 85 had balanced CD4/CD8; later expanders were CD4+ biased. Some SARS-CoV-2-responding clones were already detected in memory before infection.

In its sample, this clonotype was seen a few times. The antigen is not known. The CDR3 has 15 residues. Trimming removed 4 bases at V and 7 bases at J, with 20 bases between. Per germline, CDR1 SNHLY and CDR2 FYNNEI. The chain carries TRBV2 and TRBJ2-7; D is perhaps TRBD2 (5 bases). The receptor was derived from an adult woman who had mild COVID-19 (a few samples of this study predate the infection). Cell type and time point are not known. The sequenced sample consisted of PBMCs or a T cell subset sorted from them (not recorded which). The CDR3 sequence is CASSVRTGNSKEQYF. The CDR3 nucleotides read TGTGCCAGCAGTGTCAGAACCGGGAATAGCAAGGAGCAGTACTTC.